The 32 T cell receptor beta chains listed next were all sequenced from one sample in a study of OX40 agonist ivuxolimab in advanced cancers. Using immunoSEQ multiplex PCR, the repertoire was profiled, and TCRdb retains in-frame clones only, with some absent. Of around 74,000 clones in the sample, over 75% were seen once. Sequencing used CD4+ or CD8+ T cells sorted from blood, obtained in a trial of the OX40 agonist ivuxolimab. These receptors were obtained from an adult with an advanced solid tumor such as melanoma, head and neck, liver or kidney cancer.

The CDR3 here is CAHNVGFYGYTF. CDR3 sequence (DNA): TGTGCCCACAACGTGGGATTCTATGGCTACACCTTC. This chain uses TRBV30 with TRBJ1-2; no firm D call. Trimming stripped 8 bases from V and 4 bases from J, with 14 bases between. The CDR3 consists of 12 residues. Germline V gene sequence: CDR1 GTSNPN, CDR2 SVGIG (reference sequence).

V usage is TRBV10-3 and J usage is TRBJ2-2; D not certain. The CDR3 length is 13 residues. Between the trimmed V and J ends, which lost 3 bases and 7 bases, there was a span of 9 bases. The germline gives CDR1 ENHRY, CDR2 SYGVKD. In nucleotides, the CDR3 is TGTGCCATCAGTGATAGCCGTGGCGGGGAGCTGTTTTTT. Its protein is CAISDSRGGELFF.

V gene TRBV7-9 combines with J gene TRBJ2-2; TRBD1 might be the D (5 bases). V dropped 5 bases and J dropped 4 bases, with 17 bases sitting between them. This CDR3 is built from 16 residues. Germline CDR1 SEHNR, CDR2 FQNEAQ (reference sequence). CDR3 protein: CASSLREQGPTGELFF. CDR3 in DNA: TGTGCCAGCAGCCTTCGCGAGCAGGGCCCCACCGGGGAGCTGTTTTTT. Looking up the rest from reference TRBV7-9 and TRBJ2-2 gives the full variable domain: DTGVSQNPRHKITKRGQNVTFRCDPISEHNRLYWYRQTLGQGPEFLTYFQNEAQLEKSRLLSDRFSAERPKGSFSTLEIQRTEQGDSAMYLCASSLREQGPTGELFFGEGSRLTVL.

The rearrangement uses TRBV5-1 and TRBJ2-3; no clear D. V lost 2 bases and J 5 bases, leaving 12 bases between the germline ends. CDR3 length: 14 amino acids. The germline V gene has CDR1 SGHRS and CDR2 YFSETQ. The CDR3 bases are TGCGCCAGCAGCTTAGACTGGAACCTAGATACGCAGTATTTT. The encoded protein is CASSLDWNLDTQYF.

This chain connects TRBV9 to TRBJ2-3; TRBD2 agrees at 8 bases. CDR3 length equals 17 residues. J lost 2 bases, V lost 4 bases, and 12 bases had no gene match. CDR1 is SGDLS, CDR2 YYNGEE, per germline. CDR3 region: CASSPSPRTSPTDTQYF. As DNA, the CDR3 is TGTGCCAGCAGCCCATCCCCTAGGACTAGCCCCACAGATACGCAGTATTTT.

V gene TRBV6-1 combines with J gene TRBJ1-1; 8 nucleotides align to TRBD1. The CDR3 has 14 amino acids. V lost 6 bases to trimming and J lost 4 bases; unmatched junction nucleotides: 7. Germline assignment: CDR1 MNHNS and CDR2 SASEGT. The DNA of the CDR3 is TGTGCCAGCAGAGACAGGGGTAAGGGCACTGAAGCTTTCTTT. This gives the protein CASRDRGKGTEAFF.

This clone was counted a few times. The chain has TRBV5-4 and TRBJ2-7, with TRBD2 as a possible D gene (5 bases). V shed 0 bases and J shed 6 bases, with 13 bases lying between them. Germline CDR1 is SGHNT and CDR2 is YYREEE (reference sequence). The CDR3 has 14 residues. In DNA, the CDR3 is TGTGCCAGCAGCTTGGCAGGCCGGGATACCGAGCAGTACTTC. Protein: CASSLAGRDTEQYF.

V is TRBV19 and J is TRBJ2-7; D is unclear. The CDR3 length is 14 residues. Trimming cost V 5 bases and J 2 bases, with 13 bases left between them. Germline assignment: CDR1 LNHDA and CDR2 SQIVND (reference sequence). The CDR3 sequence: CASSLRSVAYEQYF. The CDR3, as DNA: TGTGCCAGTAGTTTACGGAGCGTAGCCTACGAGCAGTACTTC.

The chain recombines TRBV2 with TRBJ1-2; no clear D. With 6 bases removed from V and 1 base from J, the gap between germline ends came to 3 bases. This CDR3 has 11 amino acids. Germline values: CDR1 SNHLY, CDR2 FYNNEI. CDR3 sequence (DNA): TGTGCCAGCAGAATTAACTATGGCTACACCTTC. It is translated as CASRINYGYTF. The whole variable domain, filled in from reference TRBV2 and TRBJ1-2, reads EPEVTQTPSHQVTQMGQEVILRCVPISNHLYFYWYRQILGQKVEFLVSFYNNEISEKSEIFDDQFSVERPDGSNFTLKIRSTKLEDSAMYFCASRINYGYTFGSGTRLTVV.

CDR3 nucleotides: TGCAGCGTCATAATAGCGGGAGTACCCTCCTACGAGCAGTACTTC. The encoded protein is CSVIIAGVPSYEQYF. This rearrangement joins TRBV29-1 to TRBJ2-7; 9 bases match TRBD2. J was trimmed by 0 bases and V by 6 bases; bases with no gene match: 9. Germline assignment: CDR1 SQVTM and CDR2 ANQGSEA. The CDR3 sequence is 15 residues long.

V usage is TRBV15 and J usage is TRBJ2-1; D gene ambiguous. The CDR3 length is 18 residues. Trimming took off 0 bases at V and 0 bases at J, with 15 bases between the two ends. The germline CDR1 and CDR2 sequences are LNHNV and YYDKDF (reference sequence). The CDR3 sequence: CATSRDSGRMSSYNEQFF. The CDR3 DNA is TGTGCCACCAGCAGAGACTCTGGGCGGATGAGCTCCTACAATGAGCAGTTCTTC.

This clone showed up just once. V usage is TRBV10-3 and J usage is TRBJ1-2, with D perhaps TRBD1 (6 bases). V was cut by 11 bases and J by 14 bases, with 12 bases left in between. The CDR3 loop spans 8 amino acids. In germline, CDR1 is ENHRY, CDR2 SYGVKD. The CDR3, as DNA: TGTGCCGCGGGAGGGGGTACCTTC. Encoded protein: CAAGGGTF.

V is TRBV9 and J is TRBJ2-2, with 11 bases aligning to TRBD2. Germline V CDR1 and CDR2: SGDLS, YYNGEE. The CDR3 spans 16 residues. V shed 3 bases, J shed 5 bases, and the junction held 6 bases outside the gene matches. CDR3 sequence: CASSAHSGGATGELFF. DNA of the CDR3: TGTGCCAGCAGCGCCCATAGCGGGGGGGCGACCGGGGAGCTGTTTTTT.

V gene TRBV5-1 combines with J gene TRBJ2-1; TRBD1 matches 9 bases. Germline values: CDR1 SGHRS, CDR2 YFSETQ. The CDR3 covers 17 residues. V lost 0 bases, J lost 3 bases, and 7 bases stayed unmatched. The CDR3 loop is CASSLDPGQGLYNEQFF. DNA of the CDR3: TGCGCCAGCAGCTTGGATCCGGGACAGGGCCTCTACAATGAGCAGTTCTTC.

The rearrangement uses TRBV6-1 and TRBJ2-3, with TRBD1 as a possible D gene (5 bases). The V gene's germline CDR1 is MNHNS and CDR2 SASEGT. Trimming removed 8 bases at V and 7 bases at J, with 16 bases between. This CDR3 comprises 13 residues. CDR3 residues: CASFQGGEHTQYF. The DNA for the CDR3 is TGTGCCAGCTTTCAGGGTGGAGAACATACGCAGTATTTT.

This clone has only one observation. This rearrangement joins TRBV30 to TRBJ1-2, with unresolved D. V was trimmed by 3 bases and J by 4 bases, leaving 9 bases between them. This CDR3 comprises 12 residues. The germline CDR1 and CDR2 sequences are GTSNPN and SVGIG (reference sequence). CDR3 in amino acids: CAWSRNGYGYTF. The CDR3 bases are TGTGCCTGGAGCCGGAATGGCTATGGCTACACCTTC.

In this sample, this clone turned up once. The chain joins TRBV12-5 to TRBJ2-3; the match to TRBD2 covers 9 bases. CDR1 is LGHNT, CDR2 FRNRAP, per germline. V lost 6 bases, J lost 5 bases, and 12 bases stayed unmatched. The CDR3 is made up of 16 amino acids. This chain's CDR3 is CASGEGAGGKVDTQYF. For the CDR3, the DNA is TGTGCTAGTGGCGAGGGAGCGGGAGGAAAGGTAGATACGCAGTATTTT.

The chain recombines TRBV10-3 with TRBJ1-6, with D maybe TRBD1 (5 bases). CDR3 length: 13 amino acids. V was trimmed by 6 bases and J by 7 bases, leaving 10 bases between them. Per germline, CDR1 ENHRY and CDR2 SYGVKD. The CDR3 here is CAIRDTENSPLHF. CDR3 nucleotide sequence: TGTGCCATCAGGGACACAGAGAATTCACCCCTCCACTTT.

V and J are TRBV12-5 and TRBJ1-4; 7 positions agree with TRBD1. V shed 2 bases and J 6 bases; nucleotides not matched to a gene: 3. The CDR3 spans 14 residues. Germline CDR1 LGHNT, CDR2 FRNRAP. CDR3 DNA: TGTGCTAGTGGTTTGACAGGGGTGGATGAAAAACTGTTTTTT. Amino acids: CASGLTGVDEKLFF. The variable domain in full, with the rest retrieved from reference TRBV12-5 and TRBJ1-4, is DARVTQTPRHKVTEMGQEVTMRCQPILGHNTVFWYRQTMMQGLELLAYFRNRAPLDDSGMPKDRFSAEMPDATLATLKIQPSEPRDSAVYFCASGLTGVDEKLFFGSGTQLSVL.

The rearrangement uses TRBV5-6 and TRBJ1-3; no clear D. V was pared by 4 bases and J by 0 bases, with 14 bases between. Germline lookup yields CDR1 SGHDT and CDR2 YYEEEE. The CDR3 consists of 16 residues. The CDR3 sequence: CASSPPNPSSGNTIYF. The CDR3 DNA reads TGTGCCAGCAGCCCCCCAAACCCGAGCTCTGGAAACACCATATATTTT.

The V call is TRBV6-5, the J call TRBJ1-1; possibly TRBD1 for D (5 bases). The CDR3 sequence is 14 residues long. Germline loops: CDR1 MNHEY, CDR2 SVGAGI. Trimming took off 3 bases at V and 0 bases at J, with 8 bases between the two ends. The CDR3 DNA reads TGTGCCAGCAGTTATACAGGCATGAACACTGAAGCTTTCTTT. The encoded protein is CASSYTGMNTEAFF.

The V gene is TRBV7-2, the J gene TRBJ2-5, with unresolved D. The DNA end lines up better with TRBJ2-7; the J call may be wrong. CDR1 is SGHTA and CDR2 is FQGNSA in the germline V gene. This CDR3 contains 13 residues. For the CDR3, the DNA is TGTGCCAGCAGCGCAAACTACTTCTACGAGCAGTACTTC. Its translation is CASSANYFYEQYF.

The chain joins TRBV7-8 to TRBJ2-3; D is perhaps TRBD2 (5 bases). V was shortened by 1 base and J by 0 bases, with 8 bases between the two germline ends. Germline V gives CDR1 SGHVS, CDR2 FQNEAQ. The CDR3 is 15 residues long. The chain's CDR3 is CASSLERLSTDTQYF. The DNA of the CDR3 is TGTGCCAGCAGCTTAGAGCGGCTTAGCACAGATACGCAGTATTTT.

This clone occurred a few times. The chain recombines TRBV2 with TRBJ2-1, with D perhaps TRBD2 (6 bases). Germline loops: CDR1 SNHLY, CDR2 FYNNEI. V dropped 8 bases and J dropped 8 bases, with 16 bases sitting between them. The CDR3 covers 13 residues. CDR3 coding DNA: TGTGCCAGCCAGGAGGGAGAGGCTGATGAGCAGTTCTTC. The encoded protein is CASQEGEADEQFF.

This CDR3 is CASSSLTATTSYEQYF. CDR3 nucleotide sequence: TGTGCCAGCAGCTCCCTTACAGCGACTACCTCCTACGAGCAGTACTTC. The V gene is TRBV11-2, the J gene TRBJ2-7, with D tentatively TRBD2 (5 bases). V lost 4 bases, J lost 0 bases, and 16 bases lay in between. CDR1 and CDR2 (germline): SGHAT, FQNNGV. CDR3 length: 16 residues.

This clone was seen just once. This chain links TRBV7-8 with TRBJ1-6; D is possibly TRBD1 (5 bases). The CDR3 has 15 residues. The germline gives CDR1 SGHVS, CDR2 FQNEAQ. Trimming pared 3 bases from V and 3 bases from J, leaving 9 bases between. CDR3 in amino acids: CASSFPGNYNSPLHF. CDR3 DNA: TGTGCCAGCAGCTTCCCAGGGAACTATAATTCACCCCTCCACTTT. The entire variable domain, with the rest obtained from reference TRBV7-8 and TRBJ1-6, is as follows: GAGVSQSPRYKVAKRGQDVALRCDPISGHVSLFWYQQALGQGPEFLTYFQNEAQLDKSGLPSDRFFAERPEGSVSTLKIQRTQQEDSAVYLCASSFPGNYNSPLHFGNGTRLTVT.

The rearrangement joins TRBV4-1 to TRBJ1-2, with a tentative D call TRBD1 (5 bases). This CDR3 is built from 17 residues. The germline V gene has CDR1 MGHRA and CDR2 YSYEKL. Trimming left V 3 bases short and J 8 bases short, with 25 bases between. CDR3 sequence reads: CASSQSSADLQDWGYTF. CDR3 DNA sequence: TGCGCCAGCAGCCAGTCTTCGGCCGACTTACAGGACTGGGGCTACACCTTC.

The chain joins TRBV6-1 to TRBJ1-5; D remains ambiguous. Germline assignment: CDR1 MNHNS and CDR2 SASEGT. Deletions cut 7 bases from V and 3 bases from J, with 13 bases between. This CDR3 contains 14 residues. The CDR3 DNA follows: TGTGCCAGCATCGCTCCAGGTACCAATCAGCCCCAGCATTTT. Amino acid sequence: CASIAPGTNQPQHF.

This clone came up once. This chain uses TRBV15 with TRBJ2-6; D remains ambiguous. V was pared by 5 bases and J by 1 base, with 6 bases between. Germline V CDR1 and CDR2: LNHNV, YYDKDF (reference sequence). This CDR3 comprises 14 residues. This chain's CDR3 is CATSLLSGANVLTF. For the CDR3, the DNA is TGTGCCACCAGCCTACTTTCTGGGGCCAACGTCCTGACTTTC. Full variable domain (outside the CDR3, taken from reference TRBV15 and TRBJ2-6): DAMVIQNPRYQVTQFGKPVTLSCSQTLNHNVMYWYQQKSSQAPKLLFHYYDKDFNNEADTPDNFQSRRPNTSFCFLDIRSPGLGDTAMYLCATSLLSGANVLTFGAGSRLTVL.

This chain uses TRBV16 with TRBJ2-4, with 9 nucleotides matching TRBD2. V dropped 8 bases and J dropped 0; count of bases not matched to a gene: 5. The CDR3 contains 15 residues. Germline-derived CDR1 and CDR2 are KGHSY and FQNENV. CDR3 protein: CASSQRGEAKNIQYF. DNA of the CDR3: TGTGCCAGCTCCCAGCGGGGGGAAGCCAAAAACATTCAGTACTTC.

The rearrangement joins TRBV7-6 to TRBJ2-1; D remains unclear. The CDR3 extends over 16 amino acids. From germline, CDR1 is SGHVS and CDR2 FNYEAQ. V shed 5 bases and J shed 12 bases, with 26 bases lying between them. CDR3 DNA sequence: TGTGCCAGCAGCGAATTGTGGGATCGAACTATGATAGGGCAGTTCTTC. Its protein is CASSELWDRTMIGQFF.

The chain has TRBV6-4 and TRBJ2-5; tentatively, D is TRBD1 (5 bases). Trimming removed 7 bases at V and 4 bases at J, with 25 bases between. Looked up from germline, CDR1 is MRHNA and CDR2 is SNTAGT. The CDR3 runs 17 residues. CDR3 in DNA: TGTGCCAGCATCCTTCTCGGCGCCGTTGGGGCTCGAGAGACCCAGTACTTC. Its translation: CASILLGAVGARETQYF.